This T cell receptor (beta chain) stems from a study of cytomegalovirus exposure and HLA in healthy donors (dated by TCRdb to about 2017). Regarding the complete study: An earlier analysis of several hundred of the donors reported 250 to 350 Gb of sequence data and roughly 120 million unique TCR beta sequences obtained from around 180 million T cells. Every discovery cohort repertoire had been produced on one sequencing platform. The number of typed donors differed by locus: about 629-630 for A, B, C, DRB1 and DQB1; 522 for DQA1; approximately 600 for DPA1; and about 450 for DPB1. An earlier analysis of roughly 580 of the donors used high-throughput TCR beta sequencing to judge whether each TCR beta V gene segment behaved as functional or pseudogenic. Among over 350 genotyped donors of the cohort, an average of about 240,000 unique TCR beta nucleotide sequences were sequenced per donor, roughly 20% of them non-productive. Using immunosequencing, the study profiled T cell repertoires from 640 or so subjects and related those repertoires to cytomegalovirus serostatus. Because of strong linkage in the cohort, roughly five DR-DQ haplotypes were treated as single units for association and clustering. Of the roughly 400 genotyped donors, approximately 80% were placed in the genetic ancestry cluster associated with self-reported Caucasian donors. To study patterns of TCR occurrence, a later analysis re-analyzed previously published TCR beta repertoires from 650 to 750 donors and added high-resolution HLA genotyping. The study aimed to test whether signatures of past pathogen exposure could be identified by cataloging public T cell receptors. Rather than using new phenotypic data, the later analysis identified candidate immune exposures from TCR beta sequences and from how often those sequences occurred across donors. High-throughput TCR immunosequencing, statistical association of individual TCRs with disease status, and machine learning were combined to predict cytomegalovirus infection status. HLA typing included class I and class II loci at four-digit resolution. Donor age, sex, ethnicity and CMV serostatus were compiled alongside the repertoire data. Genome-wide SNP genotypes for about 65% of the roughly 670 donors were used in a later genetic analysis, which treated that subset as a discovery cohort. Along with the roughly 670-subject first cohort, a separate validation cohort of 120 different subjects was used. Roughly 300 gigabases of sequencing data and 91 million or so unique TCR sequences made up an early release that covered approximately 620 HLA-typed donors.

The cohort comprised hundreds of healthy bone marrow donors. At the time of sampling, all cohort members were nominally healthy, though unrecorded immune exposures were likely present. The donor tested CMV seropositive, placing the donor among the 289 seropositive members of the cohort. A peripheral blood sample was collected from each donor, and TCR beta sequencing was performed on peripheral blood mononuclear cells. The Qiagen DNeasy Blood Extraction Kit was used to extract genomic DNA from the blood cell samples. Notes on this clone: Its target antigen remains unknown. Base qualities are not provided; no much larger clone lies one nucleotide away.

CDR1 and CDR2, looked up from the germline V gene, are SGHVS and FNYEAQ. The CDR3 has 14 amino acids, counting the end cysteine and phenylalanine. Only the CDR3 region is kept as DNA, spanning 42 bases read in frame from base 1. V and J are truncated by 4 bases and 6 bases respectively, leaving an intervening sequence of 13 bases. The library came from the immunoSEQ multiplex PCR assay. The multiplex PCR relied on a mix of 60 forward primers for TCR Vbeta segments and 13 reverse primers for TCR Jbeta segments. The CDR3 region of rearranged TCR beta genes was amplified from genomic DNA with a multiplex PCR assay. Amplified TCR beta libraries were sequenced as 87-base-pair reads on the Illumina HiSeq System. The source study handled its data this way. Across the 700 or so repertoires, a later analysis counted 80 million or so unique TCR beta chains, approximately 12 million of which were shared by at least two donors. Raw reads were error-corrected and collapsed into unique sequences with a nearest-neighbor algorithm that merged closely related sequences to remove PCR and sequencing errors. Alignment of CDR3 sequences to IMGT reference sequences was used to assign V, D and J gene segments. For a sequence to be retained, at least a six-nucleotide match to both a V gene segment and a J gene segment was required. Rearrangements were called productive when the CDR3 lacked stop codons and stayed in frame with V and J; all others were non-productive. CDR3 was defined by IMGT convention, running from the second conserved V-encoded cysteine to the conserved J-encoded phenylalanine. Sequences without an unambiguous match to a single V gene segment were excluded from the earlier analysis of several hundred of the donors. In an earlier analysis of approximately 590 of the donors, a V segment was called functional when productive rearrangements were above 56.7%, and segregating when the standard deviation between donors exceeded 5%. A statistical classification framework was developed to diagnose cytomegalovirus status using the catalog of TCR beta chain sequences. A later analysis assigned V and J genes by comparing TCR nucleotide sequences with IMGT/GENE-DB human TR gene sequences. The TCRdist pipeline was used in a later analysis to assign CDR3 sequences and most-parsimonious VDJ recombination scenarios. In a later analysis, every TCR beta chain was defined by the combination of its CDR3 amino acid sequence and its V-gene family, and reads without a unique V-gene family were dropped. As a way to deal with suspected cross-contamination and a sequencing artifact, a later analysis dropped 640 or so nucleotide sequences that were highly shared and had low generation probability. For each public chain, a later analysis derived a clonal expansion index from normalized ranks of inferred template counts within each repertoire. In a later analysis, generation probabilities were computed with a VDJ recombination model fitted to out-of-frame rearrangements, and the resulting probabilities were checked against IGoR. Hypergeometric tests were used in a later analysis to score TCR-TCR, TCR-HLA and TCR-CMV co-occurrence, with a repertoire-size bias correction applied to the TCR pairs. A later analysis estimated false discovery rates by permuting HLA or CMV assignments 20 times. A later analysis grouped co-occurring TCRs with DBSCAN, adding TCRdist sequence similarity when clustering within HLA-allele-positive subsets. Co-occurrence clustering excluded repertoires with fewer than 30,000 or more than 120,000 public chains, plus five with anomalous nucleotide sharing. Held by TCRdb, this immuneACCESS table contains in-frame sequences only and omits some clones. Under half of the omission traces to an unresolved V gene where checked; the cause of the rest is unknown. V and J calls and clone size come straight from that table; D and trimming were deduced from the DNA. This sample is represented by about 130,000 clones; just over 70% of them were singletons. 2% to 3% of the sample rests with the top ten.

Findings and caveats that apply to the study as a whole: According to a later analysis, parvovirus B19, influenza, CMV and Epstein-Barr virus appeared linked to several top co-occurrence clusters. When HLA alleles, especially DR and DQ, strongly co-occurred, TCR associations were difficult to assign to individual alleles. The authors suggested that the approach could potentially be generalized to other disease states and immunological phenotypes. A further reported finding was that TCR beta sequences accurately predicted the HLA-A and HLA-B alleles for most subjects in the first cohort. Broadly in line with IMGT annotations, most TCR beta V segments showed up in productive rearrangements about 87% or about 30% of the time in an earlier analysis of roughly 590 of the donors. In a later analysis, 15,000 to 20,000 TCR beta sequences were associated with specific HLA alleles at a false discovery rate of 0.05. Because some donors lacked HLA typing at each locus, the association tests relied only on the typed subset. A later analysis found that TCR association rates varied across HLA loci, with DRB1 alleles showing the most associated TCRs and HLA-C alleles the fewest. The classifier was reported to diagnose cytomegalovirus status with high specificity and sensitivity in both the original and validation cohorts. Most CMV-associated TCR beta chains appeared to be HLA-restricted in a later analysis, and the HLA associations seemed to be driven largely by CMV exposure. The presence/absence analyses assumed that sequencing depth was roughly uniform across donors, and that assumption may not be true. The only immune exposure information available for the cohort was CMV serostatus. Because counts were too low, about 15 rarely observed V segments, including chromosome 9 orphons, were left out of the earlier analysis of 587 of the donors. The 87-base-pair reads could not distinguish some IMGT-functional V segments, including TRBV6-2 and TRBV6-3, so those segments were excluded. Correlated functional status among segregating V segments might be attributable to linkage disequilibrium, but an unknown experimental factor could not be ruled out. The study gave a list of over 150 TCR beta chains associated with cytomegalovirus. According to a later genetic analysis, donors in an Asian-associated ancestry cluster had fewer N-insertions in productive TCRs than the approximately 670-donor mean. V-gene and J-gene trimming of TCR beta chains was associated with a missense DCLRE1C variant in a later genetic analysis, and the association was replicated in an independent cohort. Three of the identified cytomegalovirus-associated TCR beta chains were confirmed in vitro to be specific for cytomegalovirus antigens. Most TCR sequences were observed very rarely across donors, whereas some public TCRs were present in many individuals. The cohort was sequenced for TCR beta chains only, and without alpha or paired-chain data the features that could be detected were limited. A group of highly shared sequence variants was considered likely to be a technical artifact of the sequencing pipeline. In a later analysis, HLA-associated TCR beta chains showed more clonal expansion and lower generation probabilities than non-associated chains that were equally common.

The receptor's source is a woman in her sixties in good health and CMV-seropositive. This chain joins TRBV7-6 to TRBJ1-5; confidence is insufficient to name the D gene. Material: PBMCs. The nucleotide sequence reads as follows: TGTGCCAGCAGCTCGACGGGAGTCAGTCAGCCCCAGCATTTT. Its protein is CASSSTGVSQPQHF.